The 5 T cell receptor beta chains below all came from one sample that was sequenced in a study of blood T cell repertoires in COVID-19. Sequencing was performed with immunoSEQ multiplex PCR; in TCRdb, only in-frame clones are kept and a portion is missing. The data hold about 49,000 clones, with under 70% observed a single time. The sequenced material came from peripheral blood. These receptors all come from a woman in her seventies with acute or convalescent COVID-19.

The CDR3 nucleotides are TGTGCCAGCAGCTTACAACAGGGCAATCAAGAGACCCAGTACTTC. Translating it yields CASSLQQGNQETQYF. V is TRBV7-2 and J is TRBJ2-5; TRBD1 might be the D (6 bases). This CDR3 comprises 15 residues. Germline assignment: CDR1 SGHTA and CDR2 FQGNSA. V lost 2 bases, J lost 2 bases, and 12 bases lay in between. Filled out from reference TRBV7-2 and TRBJ2-5, the complete variable domain reads GAGVSQSPSNKVTEKGKDVELRCDPISGHTALYWYRQSLGQGLEFLIYFQGNSAPDKSGLPSDRFSAERTGGSVSTLTIQRTQQEDSAVYLCASSLQQGNQETQYFGPGTRLLVL.

The V call is TRBV7-8, the J call TRBJ1-5, with D perhaps matching TRBD1 (5 bases). Germline assignment: CDR1 SGHVS and CDR2 FQNEAQ. CDR3 length: 13 amino acids. V was pared by 5 bases and J by 4 bases, with 9 bases between. The CDR3 loop reads CASSEDKNQPQHF. The CDR3 nucleotides read TGTGCCAGCAGCGAGGACAAGAATCAGCCCCAGCATTTT.

This clone was counted only a few times. Written as DNA, the CDR3 is TGTGCCAGCAGGAGTAGCGGGAGACTGTACAATGAGCAGTTCTTC. The encoded protein is CASRSSGRLYNEQFF. The chain employs TRBV5-5 and TRBJ2-1; TRBD2 matches at 9 bases. There are 15 residues in the CDR3. V dropped 5 bases and J dropped 4; count of bases not matched to a gene: 7. CDR1 SGHKS and CDR2 YYEKEE come from the germline V gene (reference sequence).

The chain is built from TRBV6-1 and TRBJ2-7, with a possible D match to TRBD1 (6 bases). The CDR3 covers 17 residues. Germline V lookup: CDR1 MNHNS, CDR2 SASEGT. The V end was cut by 0 bases, the J end by 3 bases, with 18 bases between. CDR3: CASSEALSAGAHYEQYF. In nucleotides, the CDR3 is TGTGCCAGCAGTGAAGCGCTGTCGGCAGGGGCGCACTACGAGCAGTACTTC.

The table lists this clone with a few counts. The chain recombines TRBV27 with TRBJ1-4, with 7 nucleotides matching TRBD1. Germline V gene data show CDR1 as MNHEY and CDR2 as SMNVEV (reference sequence). The length of the CDR3 is 15 residues. V dropped 5 bases and J dropped 3; count of bases not matched to a gene: 6. As DNA, the CDR3 is TGTGCCAGCAGTCCACAGGGGCGGTCTAATGAAAAACTGTTTTTT. Translating gives CASSPQGRSNEKLFF.